Listed below are T cell receptor beta chains from one sample, sequenced in a study of T-cell memory formation after mild COVID-19. TCRdb used MiXCR to reprocess the 5' RACE reads, holding one entry per CDR3 protein. The repertoire holds roughly 550,000 distinct CDR3 sequences, with roughly 20% as singletons. The sample was PBMCs or a T cell subset sorted from them (not recorded which). All receptors come from an adult woman who had mild COVID-19 (a few samples of this study predate the infection). Cell type and time point are not known. The CDR3 runs from the conserved cysteine through the conserved F or W. D genes are given only for firm matches. The size field is filled for only some rows; it gives once, few, many or a size class.

D	size	V	J	CDR3	DNA
NA	NA	TRBV5-1	TRBJ1-5	CASSLGSENQPQHF	TGCGCCAGCAGCTTGGGTTCAGAGAATCAGCCCCAGCATTTT
TRBD1	NA	TRBV29-1	TRBJ1-1	CSGWDRGAEAFF	TGCAGCGGATGGGACAGGGGGGCTGAAGCTTTCTTT
NA	few	TRBV10-3	TRBJ2-2	CAISGGIGLNTGELFF	TGTGCCATCAGCGGGGGTATCGGACTTAACACCGGGGAGCTGTTTTTT
TRBD2	many	TRBV7-2	TRBJ2-3	CASSLSPGTSGRIDTQYF	TGTGCCAGCAGCCTCTCCCCCGGGACTAGCGGGAGAATAGATACGCAGTATTTT
NA	NA	TRBV4-3	TRBJ1-1	CASSQVVYRENTEAFF	TGCGCCAGCAGCCAAGTCGTATACAGAGAGAACACTGAAGCTTTCTTT
TRBD1	NA	TRBV3-1	TRBJ1-1	CASSQGGTGLMNTEAFF	TGTGCCAGCAGCCAGGGAGGGACAGGTCTCATGAACACTGAAGCTTTCTTT
TRBD2	few	TRBV25-1	TRBJ2-3	CASSRLAGHTQYF	TGTGCCAGCAGTCGATTAGCGGGCCATACGCAGTATTTT
TRBD1	NA	TRBV12-3/TRBV12-4	TRBJ2-7	CASSFSLGQGRIEGYEQYF	TGTGCCAGCAGTTTCTCGTTGGGACAGGGGCGGATAGAGGGCTACGAGCAGTACTTC
TRBD1	NA	TRBV7-6	TRBJ1-1	CASSAGQDNTEAFF	TGTGCCAGCAGCGCGGGACAGGATAACACTGAAGCTTTCTTT
NA	many	TRBV5-1	TRBJ2-3	CASTQEVGSGDTQYF	TGCGCCAGCACCCAAGAGGTAGGGTCCGGAGATACGCAGTATTTT
TRBD2	NA	TRBV7-8	TRBJ2-1	CASSFDPGLAGGNEQFF	TGTGCCAGCAGCTTCGACCCCGGACTAGCGGGAGGGAATGAGCAGTTCTTC
NA	NA	TRBV11-2	TRBJ2-6	CASTLSRGSSGANVLTF	TGTGCCAGCACCTTGAGTCGGGGGAGCTCTGGGGCCAACGTCCTGACTTTC
NA	NA	TRBV7-3	TRBJ2-1	CASSPLTGAYNEQFF	TGTGCCAGCAGCCCCCTCACGGGGGCGTACAATGAGCAGTTCTTC
TRBD2	NA	TRBV19	TRBJ2-1	CASSPTGGGGNEQFF	TGTGCCAGTTCCCCCACGGGAGGGGGGGGCAATGAGCAGTTCTTC
TRBD1	few	TRBV12-3/TRBV12-4	TRBJ2-5	CASSSLDRGRETQYF	TGTGCCAGCAGTTCGCTGGACAGGGGTCGAGAGACCCAGTACTTC
NA	NA	TRBV6-5	TRBJ1-6	CASSTHRRNYNSPLHF	TGTGCCAGCAGTACCCACAGACGGAACTATAATTCACCCCTCCACTTT
TRBD1	NA	TRBV29-1	TRBJ1-1	CSLRGLGNTEAFF	TGCAGCCTCAGGGGGCTGGGGAACACTGAAGCTTTCTTT
TRBD2	NA	TRBV20-1	TRBJ2-1	CSARGYSGSGNEQFF	TGCAGTGCTAGGGGGTATAGCGGGAGTGGCAATGAGCAGTTCTTC
NA	NA	TRBV3-1	TRBJ1-3	CASSQGQLGANTIYF	TGTGCCAGCAGCCAAGGGCAGCTCGGGGCAAACACCATATATTTT
TRBD1	NA	TRBV12-3/TRBV12-4	TRBJ1-2	CASSFRGGNGYTF	TGTGCCAGCAGTTTCAGGGGGGGTAATGGCTACACCTTC
NA	NA	TRBV7-8	TRBJ1-1	CASSEQGQTEAFF	TGTGCCAGCAGCGAACAGGGTCAGACTGAAGCTTTCTTT
NA	few	TRBV18	TRBJ2-7	CASSPPRGGTEEQYF	TGTGCCAGCTCACCACCCAGGGGCGGTACGGAGGAGCAGTACTTC
NA	few	TRBV27	TRBJ1-2	CASSYTRSDGYTF	TGTGCCAGCAGTTATACCCGGAGCGATGGCTACACCTTC
TRBD2	NA	TRBV7-2	TRBJ2-3	CASTHHIAGGPIGDTQYF	TGTGCCAGCACCCATCATATAGCGGGGGGGCCTATTGGCGATACGCAGTATTTT
NA	few	TRBV29-1	TRBJ2-7	CSVVRAYEQYF	TGCAGCGTTGTCAGGGCGTACGAGCAGTACTTC
TRBD1	few	TRBV29-1	TRBJ2-3	CSVRLSWTGPDTQYF	TGCAGCGTCCGACTAAGCTGGACAGGACCGGATACGCAGTATTTT
TRBD2	NA	TRBV4-2	TRBJ2-2	CASSRSGGTTSTGELFF	TGTGCCAGCAGCCGGAGCGGGGGGACTACGAGCACCGGGGAGCTGTTTTTT
TRBD2	NA	TRBV7-8	TRBJ2-7	CASSLGRTSVHEQYF	TGTGCCAGCAGCTTAGGTAGGACTAGCGTCCACGAGCAGTACTTC
TRBD1	NA	TRBV3-1	TRBJ1-4	CASSQDSGTGNEKLFF	TGTGCCAGCAGCCAAGATTCCGGGACAGGGAATGAAAAACTGTTTTTT
NA	few	TRBV11-2	TRBJ1-1	CASSRFGGEAFF	TGTGCCAGCAGCCGCTTCGGCGGTGAAGCTTTCTTT
NA	few	TRBV5-1	TRBJ1-6	CASSLGQDSSPLHF	TGCGCCAGCAGCTTGGGACAGGACAGTTCACCCCTCCACTTT
TRBD1	NA	TRBV29-1	TRBJ2-7	CSVRGTGPFYEQYF	TGCAGCGTTCGGGGGACAGGGCCTTTCTACGAGCAGTACTTC
TRBD1	NA	TRBV14	TRBJ2-7	CASSQRQGTSYEQYF	TGTGCCAGCAGCCAAAGACAGGGGACCTCCTACGAGCAGTACTTC
TRBD2	NA	TRBV5-1	TRBJ2-5	CASSWSGGASVETQYF	TGCGCCAGCAGCTGGAGCGGGGGGGCGTCGGTGGAGACCCAGTACTTC
NA	few	TRBV12-3/TRBV12-4	TRBJ2-3	CASSLAGRHTDTQYF	TGTGCCAGCAGTTTAGCTGGACGTCACACAGATACGCAGTATTTT
TRBD1	NA	TRBV7-6	TRBJ1-2	CASRRDRGARSYTF	TGTGCCAGCAGACGGGACAGAGGGGCTAGGAGCTACACCTTC
NA	many	TRBV7-2	TRBJ2-1	CASRDIGTFGDEQFF	TGTGCCAGCAGAGATATCGGGACATTCGGCGATGAGCAGTTCTTC
TRBD1	once	TRBV10-3	TRBJ2-7	CAISAWGAGDRSSYEQYF	TGTGCCATCAGCGCCTGGGGGGCTGGGGACAGGAGCTCCTACGAGCAGTACTTC
NA	few	TRBV7-2	TRBJ2-1	CASRLATYNEQFF	TGTGCCAGCCGCCTAGCGACGTACAATGAGCAGTTCTTC
TRBD2	many	TRBV10-3	TRBJ2-1	CAIGLADYNEQFF	TGTGCCATCGGTCTAGCGGATTACAATGAGCAGTTCTTC
NA	many	TRBV25-1	TRBJ2-7	CASSGEQYF	TGTGCCAGCAGTGGAGAGCAGTACTTC
NA	NA	TRBV12-3/TRBV12-4	TRBJ2-7	CASRAEGPPYEQYF	TGTGCCAGTCGAGCCGAGGGGCCCCCCTACGAGCAGTACTTC
NA	NA	TRBV6-8	TRBJ2-7	CASSYPEGAPISYEQYF	TGTGCCAGCAGTTACCCCGAGGGAGCGCCTATCTCCTACGAGCAGTACTTC
NA	many	TRBV24-1	TRBJ1-2	CATSDPWRSYGYTF	TGTGCCACCAGTGATCCGTGGCGCAGCTATGGCTACACCTTC
NA	NA	TRBV20-1	TRBJ2-1	CSGTAFSYNEQFF	TGCAGTGGCACAGCTTTTTCCTACAATGAGCAGTTCTTC
NA	NA	TRBV7-9	TRBJ2-2	CASSPTSNTGELFF	TGTGCCAGCAGCCCGACGAGTAACACCGGGGAGCTGTTTTTT
NA	few	TRBV7-6	TRBJ2-1	CASSTDRPTDEQFF	TGTGCCAGCAGCACCGACAGGCCCACGGATGAGCAGTTCTTC
TRBD1	NA	TRBV27	TRBJ2-7	CASSQLWSTGGFSEQYF	TGTGCCAGCAGTCAATTATGGTCGACAGGGGGATTTTCCGAGCAGTACTTC
TRBD1	NA	TRBV20-1	TRBJ2-7	CSARDPRTGSVEQYF	TGCAGTGCTAGAGATCCGCGGACAGGGTCCGTCGAGCAGTACTTC
NA	few	TRBV7-9	TRBJ1-2	CASSLALRQNYGYTF	TGTGCCAGCAGCTTAGCGCTAAGACAGAACTATGGCTACACCTTC
NA	few	TRBV3-1	TRBJ2-5	CASSQAGQGETQYF	TGTGCCAGCAGCCAAGCCGGGCAGGGGGAGACCCAGTACTTC
TRBD1	few	TRBV7-2	TRBJ1-1	CASSLGKTGILKGTEAFF	TGTGCCAGCAGCTTAGGGAAGACAGGGATATTGAAAGGCACTGAAGCTTTCTTT
NA	NA	TRBV6-5	TRBJ2-3	CASSRQTDTDTQYF	TGTGCCAGCAGCAGACAGACAGATACAGATACGCAGTATTTT